The T cell receptor (beta chain) under discussion was sequenced for a study of patients and donors after allogeneic stem cell transplantation. TCRdb recomputed calls from the RT-PCR reads with MiXCR, one row per CDR3 protein. Of approximately 170,000 distinct CDR3 sequences in the sample, approximately 24% were seen once. The CDR3 is made up of 15 amino acids. Losses at the gene ends were 5 bases for V and 3 bases for J; bases not matched to a gene: 4. The sequenced sample was blood, either unsorted or a sorted T cell fraction (not recorded which). The receptor's source is a human donor who was either an allogeneic HSCT recipient or a stem cell or donor lymphocyte infusion donor (not recorded which). It is not recorded whose cells these are; they may come from a transplant donor. The chain carries TRBV12-3 or TRBV12-4 and TRBJ2-2; TRBD1 matches at 9 bases. The chain's CDR3 is CASSPGTGYTGELFF. The CDR3 DNA follows: TGTGCCAGCAGTCCGGGGACAGGGTACACCGGGGAGCTGTTTTTT.